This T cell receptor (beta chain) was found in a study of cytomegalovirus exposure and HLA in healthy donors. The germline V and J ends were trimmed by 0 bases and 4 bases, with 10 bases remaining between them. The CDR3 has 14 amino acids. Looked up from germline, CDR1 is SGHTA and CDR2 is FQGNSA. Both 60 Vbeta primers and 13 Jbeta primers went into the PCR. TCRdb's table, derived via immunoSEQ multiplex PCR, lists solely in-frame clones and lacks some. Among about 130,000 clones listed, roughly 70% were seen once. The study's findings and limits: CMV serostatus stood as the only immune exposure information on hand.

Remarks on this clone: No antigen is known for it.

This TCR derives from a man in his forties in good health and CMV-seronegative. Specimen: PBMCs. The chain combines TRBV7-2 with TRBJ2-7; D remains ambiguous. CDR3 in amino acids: CASSLAAGTYEQYF. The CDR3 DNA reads TGTGCCAGCAGCTTAGCGGCAGGCACGTACGAGCAGTACTTC.